This TCR beta chain was recorded in a study of early T cells in non-severe SARS-CoV-2 infection (dated by TCRdb to 2020 to 2023). Regarding the research as a whole: Bulk RNA from unsorted whole blood was used for TCR sequencing, so alpha and beta chains could not be paired. Results the study describes overall, beyond this receptor: VDJdb matching was skewed toward anti-spike CD8 responses and likely underestimated virus-specific expansions, missing private and CD4 specificities.

The method behind the library was 5' RACE. The data were produced on a NextSeq 500. The TCR library protocol attached unique molecular identifiers to individual cDNA molecules to correct for sequencing error and PCR bias. Both TCR alpha and beta chains were sequenced, and tight co-correlation was observed between alpha and beta sequence abundances in each sample. In the paper's pipeline: Decombinator V4 was used to annotate the V gene, J gene and CDR3 of the TCR sequences. Expanded TCRs were defined as changing significantly between any two time points under a Poisson model with p below 0.0001. TCR abundances were normalised to the total number of TCRs sequenced per sample and expressed as counts per million. MAIT TCRs were defined by TRAV1-2 paired with TRAJ12, TRAJ20 or TRAJ33, and iNKT TCRs by TRAV10 paired with TRAJ18. VDJdb, accessed on 1 November 2021, was searched for TCRs annotated for CMV, EBV and SARS-CoV-2, and TCRs annotated for more than one antigen were excluded. TCRdb ran its own pipeline on the public reads, namely fastp trimming at Q25 and MiXCR clone calling, and kept in-frame beta chains. Each CDR3 protein gets just one entry, which takes the most common genes and DNA from the rows behind it. These V and J calls rely on TCRdb rather than the paper's analysis. Counted in this sample were roughly 92,000 distinct CDR3 sequences; approximately 12% of them appeared once. Around 4.8% of the sample is in the top ten clones.

The CDR3, cysteine through phenylalanine, is 15 amino acids long. Only the CDR3 DNA stays, 45 bases, in frame from base 1. The V end gives up 1 base and the J end 1 base, leaving 3 bases in the junction not matched to a gene. The CDR1 and CDR2 encoded by the germline V gene are LGHNA and YNFKEQ. Set within a cohort of healthcare workers in London, UK, this nested case-control study involved weekly PCR testing of nasopharyngeal swabs along with blood sampling. Healthcare workers were recruited between 23 and 31 March 2020, during the week of the UK lockdown, and were followed weekly for up to roughly 16 weeks. There are a few counts of this clonotype. Its antigen is currently not known. It has no much larger one-base neighbor in the sample; base qualities were not kept.

The sequence links TRBV4-2 to TRBJ2-5; TRBD1 agrees with 7 junctional bases. This TCR was recovered from an adult who was a healthcare worker with PCR-confirmed SARS-CoV-2 infection or an uninfected control (not recorded which). Sequences were derived from whole blood, sampled at baseline. For the CDR3, the sequence is CASSQGQGGQETQYF. The nucleotide sequence reads as follows: TGTGCCAGCAGCCAAGGACAGGGCGGCCAAGAGACCCAGTACTTC.